The 26 T cell receptor beta chains below come from one sample, sequenced in a study of siplizumab effects on memory and regulatory T cells. This table comes from immunoSEQ multiplex PCR, and its TCRdb copy is limited to in-frame clones, with some not included. The data show 85,000 to 130,000 clones, approximately 92% seen once. Sequencing was performed on CD4+ T cells sorted from blood. All receptors come from a human donor in good health. Some clones in this sample may be carry-over from other donors' samples.

The chain carries TRBV29-1 and TRBJ2-6, with unresolved D. Per germline, CDR1 SQVTM and CDR2 ANQGSEA. With 0 bases removed from V and 0 bases from J, the gap between germline ends came to 3 bases. The CDR3 totals 14 residues. The DNA of the CDR3 is TGCAGCGTTGAAGAGGGCTCTGGGGCCAACGTCCTGACTTTC. Protein sequence: CSVEEGSGANVLTF.

The chain links TRBV10-3 to TRBJ2-3; no reliable D call. Per the germline V gene, CDR1 is ENHRY and CDR2 is SYGVKD. The CDR3 totals 15 residues. Deletions cut 3 bases from V and 2 bases from J, with 12 bases between. The CDR3 DNA is TGTGCCATCAGTGACTCGGACCGATTCACAGATACGCAGTATTTT. Amino acid sequence: CAISDSDRFTDTQYF.

This chain joins TRBV7-2 and TRBJ1-5; D not certain. V was trimmed by 1 base and J by 1 base, leaving 5 bases between them. In germline, CDR1 is SGHTA, CDR2 FQGNSA. CDR3 length equals 14 residues. CDR3 bases: TGTGCCAGCAGCTTAGGGATGAGCAATCAGCCCCAGCATTTT. Protein: CASSLGMSNQPQHF.

CDR3 sequence (DNA): TGTGCCAGCAGCCCCTCGGCGGGGGTAGGTCAGCCCCAGCATTTT. As protein: CASSPSAGVGQPQHF. The chain employs TRBV9 and TRBJ1-5; D possibly corresponds to TRBD1 (5 bases). This CDR3 has 15 residues. Germline V gene lookup returns CDR1 SGDLS and CDR2 YYNGEE. V lost 4 bases and J lost 6, with 17 bases in between.

The chain recombines TRBV6-5 with TRBJ2-3, with 9 bases matching TRBD2. CDR1 is MNHEY, CDR2 SVGAGI, per germline. This CDR3 comprises 14 residues. With V trimmed by 7 bases and J by 0 bases, 2 bases remained unmatched. CDR3 sequence: CASTSGASTDTQYF. CDR3 bases: TGTGCCAGCACTAGCGGGGCTAGCACAGATACGCAGTATTTT.

J is TRBJ1-1 and V is TRBV7-3, with 7 nucleotides matching TRBD1. CDR1 and CDR2 from the germline V gene are SGHTA and FQGTGA. The trim removed 5 bases at V and 1 base at J, leaving 4 bases unmatched. This CDR3 comprises 14 residues. The CDR3: CASSRDRANTEAFF. In nucleotides, the CDR3 is TGTGCCAGCAGCCGCGACAGGGCGAACACTGAAGCTTTCTTT.

This clone was observed once. The gene calls are TRBV19 and TRBJ2-5; D might be TRBD1 (7 bases). V gave up 8 bases and J gave up 2 bases, with 12 bases separating them. The CDR3 has 13 residues. CDR1 and CDR2 from the germline V gene are LNHDA and SQIVND (reference sequence). The CDR3 loop reads CASCRGAQETQYF. The CDR3 region has the DNA TGTGCCAGTTGCAGGGGGGCGCAAGAGACCCAGTACTTC.

This clone has only a few counts. The chain has TRBV6-1 and TRBJ1-1, with D unclear. This CDR3 has 13 amino acids. Germline CDR1 is MNHNS and CDR2 is SASEGT. Trimming pared 7 bases from V and 4 bases from J, leaving 13 bases between. CDR3 bases: TGTGCCAGCATGAGGCCGAAAGGCACTGAAGCTTTCTTT. It encodes CASMRPKGTEAFF.

The chain uses TRBV5-1 and TRBJ2-3; 7 nucleotides line up with TRBD1. Germline CDR1 is SGHRS and CDR2 is YFSETQ. The CDR3 consists of 16 residues. Trimming took 4 bases from V and 0 from J; bases not matched to a gene: 8. The CDR3 sequence is CASSQNRQGSTDTQYF. The CDR3 bases are TGCGCCAGCAGCCAAAACCGACAGGGTAGCACAGATACGCAGTATTTT.

The gene calls are TRBV19 and TRBJ2-2; D may be TRBD1 (6 bases). The CDR3 runs to 16 residues. V lost 4 bases and J 7 bases, leaving 19 bases between the germline ends. Germline CDR1 LNHDA, CDR2 SQIVND (reference sequence). CDR3 DNA sequence: TGTGCCAGTAGTAGAAGAGTTACAGGGCTTGTCGGGGAGCTGTTTTTT. Translating it yields CASSRRVTGLVGELFF.

This clone was observed a single time. V gene TRBV11-2 combines with J gene TRBJ1-2; D perhaps matches TRBD1 (6 bases). Trimming removed 2 bases from V and 1 base from J, with 14 bases in between. The germline CDR1 and CDR2 sequences are SGHAT and FQNNGV. The CDR3 spans 16 residues. The CDR3 nucleotides read TGTGCCAGCAGCTTAATCTCAGGGGCTTTTAACTATGGCTACACCTTC. This sequence encodes CASSLISGAFNYGYTF.

The chain is built from TRBV14 and TRBJ1-1; D call uncertain. Germline V gene sequence: CDR1 SGHDN, CDR2 FVKESK. V was trimmed by 5 bases and J by 0 bases, leaving 16 bases between them. The CDR3 has 16 amino acids. CDR3 sequence reads: CASSTFLQPVNTEAFF. In nucleotides, the CDR3 is TGTGCCAGCAGCACCTTCCTCCAGCCCGTGAACACTGAAGCTTTCTTT.

The chain is built from TRBV29-1 and TRBJ2-3; 9 nucleotides agree with TRBD1. Germline values: CDR1 SQVTM, CDR2 ANQGSEA. Trimming removed 8 bases from V and 4 bases from J; junction bases left unmatched: 7. The CDR3 contains 13 residues. The CDR3 sequence is CSSSTGGADTQYF. The CDR3 DNA is TGCAGCTCCTCGACAGGGGGGGCAGATACGCAGTATTTT.

This chain uses TRBV28 with TRBJ2-7; 12 nucleotides line up with TRBD1. Germline CDR1 is MDHEN and CDR2 is SYDVKM. The CDR3 contains 16 residues. V lost 4 bases, J lost 3 bases, and 7 bases stayed unmatched. The CDR3 protein is CASSSWGQGADYEQYF. CDR3 nucleotide sequence: TGTGCCAGCAGTTCCTGGGGACAGGGGGCGGACTACGAGCAGTACTTC.

V usage is TRBV4-1 and J usage is TRBJ2-7, with 9 bases fitting TRBD1. The V segment lost 4 bases and the J segment 9 bases; nucleotides outside the gene matches: 10. Germline CDR1 MGHRA, CDR2 YSYEKL. This CDR3 has 14 amino acids. The CDR3 DNA sequence: TGCGCCAGCAGCCCCGGGACAGGGTATAGTGGGCAGTACTTC. Amino acids: CASSPGTGYSGQYF.

In DNA form, the CDR3 reads TGTGCCAGCAGTGACTCGGGACTAGCGGGAGAAGAGCAGTTCTTC. The encoded protein is CASSDSGLAGEEQFF. This rearrangement joins TRBV6-4 to TRBJ2-1; the match to TRBD2 covers 14 bases. This CDR3 spans 15 amino acids. The junction had 2 bases not matched to a gene; V was cut back by 0 bases and J by 10 bases. Germline V gene lookup returns CDR1 MRHNA and CDR2 SNTAGT.

With regard to this clone: The identical CDR3 is also encoded by other nucleotide sequences in the sample. The V call is TRBV5-1, the J call TRBJ1-5; D not certain. Germline V gene sequence: CDR1 SGHRS, CDR2 YFSETQ. This CDR3 region has 14 residues. Deletions cut 4 bases from V and 1 base from J, with 9 bases between. CDR3 sequence reads: CASSLAGSNQPQHF. The CDR3 bases are TGCGCCAGCAGCCTAGCCGGGAGCAATCAGCCCCAGCATTTT.

This sequence joins TRBV30 and TRBJ2-7; 10 nucleotides agree with TRBD2. Germline CDR1 is GTSNPN and CDR2 is SVGIG (reference sequence). V lost 5 bases, J lost 9 bases, and 10 bases stayed unmatched. The CDR3 runs to 13 residues. CDR3 bases: TGTGCCTGGGGGTCTAGCGGGAGAGGCGTGCAGTACTTC. Encoded protein: CAWGSSGRGVQYF. The whole variable domain, remainder taken from reference TRBV30 and TRBJ2-7, is SQTIHQWPATLVQPVGSPLSLECTVEGTSNPNLYWYRQAAGRGLQLLFYSVGIGQISSEVPQNLSASRPQDRQFILSSKKLLLSDSGFYLCAWGSSGRGVQYFGPGTRLTVT.

As regards this clone: The sample holds other DNA sequences that translate to the same CDR3. The chain links TRBV11-2 to TRBJ2-7; 7 bases are shared with TRBD1. The CDR3 extends over 13 amino acids. With 5 bases clipped from V and 2 bases from J, the junction kept 3 bases outside the gene matches. Germline values: CDR1 SGHAT, CDR2 FQNNGV. The CDR3 sequence: CASSLDRAYEQYF. The CDR3 DNA reads as TGTGCCAGCAGCCTTGACAGGGCCTACGAGCAGTACTTC.

The chain is built from TRBV9 and TRBJ1-3; D gene ambiguous. The V end lost 5 bases, the J end lost 0 bases, and 15 bases lay between the germline ends. CDR1 and CDR2 from the germline V gene are SGDLS and YYNGEE. This CDR3 is built from 16 residues. CDR3 DNA: TGTGCCAGCAGTGCTAGGCACAGAAGCTCTGGAAACACCATATATTTT. Amino acid sequence: CASSARHRSSGNTIYF.

The chain combines TRBV7-6 with TRBJ2-7, with no clear D. The V end lost 0 bases, the J end lost 6 bases, and 12 bases lay between the germline ends. The CDR3 covers 14 residues. Germline CDR1 reads SGHVS; CDR2 reads FNYEAQ. CDR3 sequence reads: CASSLASPPSEQYF. DNA of the CDR3: TGTGCCAGCAGCTTAGCCAGTCCACCCTCCGAGCAGTACTTC.

The chain employs TRBV29-1 and TRBJ2-3; tentative D call: TRBD2 (6 bases). V was clipped by 8 bases and J by 1 base, with 16 bases between them. The CDR3 is 14 residues long. CDR1 and CDR2 from the germline V gene are SQVTM and ANQGSEA. The CDR3 region is CSSRRGSGTDTQYF. In DNA, the CDR3 is TGCAGCTCCCGCCGGGGGTCTGGCACAGATACGCAGTATTTT.

The chain uses TRBV7-9 and TRBJ1-1; D uncertain. The CDR3 runs to 14 residues. CDR1 and CDR2 (germline): SEHNR, FQNEAQ (reference sequence). V was cut by 0 bases and J by 1 base, with 6 bases left in between. The CDR3 region has the DNA TGTGCCAGCAGCTTAGCGCTTGGGAACACTGAAGCTTTCTTT. Protein: CASSLALGNTEAFF.

The rearrangement joins TRBV6-5 to TRBJ2-2, with no clear D. This CDR3 has 11 amino acids. Germline CDR1 reads MNHEY; CDR2 reads SVGAGI. Between the trimmed V and J ends, which lost 6 bases and 9 bases, there was a span of 8 bases. The DNA for the CDR3 is TGTGCCAGCAGATCCCGCCGGGAGCTGTTTTTT. This translates into CASRSRRELFF.

This rearrangement joins TRBV9 to TRBJ2-3; D unresolved. The V gene's germline CDR1 is SGDLS and CDR2 YYNGEE. With 2 bases removed from V and 0 bases from J, the gap between germline ends came to 7 bases. This CDR3 spans 14 amino acids. CDR3 loop: CASSVIPSTDTQYF. The CDR3, as DNA: TGTGCCAGCAGCGTCATACCTAGCACAGATACGCAGTATTTT.

This chain joins TRBV19 and TRBJ1-5; D call uncertain. V gave up 3 bases and J gave up 2 bases, with 11 bases separating them. Per germline, CDR1 LNHDA and CDR2 SQIVND (reference sequence). The CDR3 runs 15 residues. The CDR3 DNA is TGTGCCAGTAGTATTATGGGTTCAGGCAATCAGCCCCAGCATTTT. As protein: CASSIMGSGNQPQHF.